The present T cell receptor beta chain was sequenced within a study of shared clonotypes between healthy human individuals. Only one count was recorded for this clone. Terminally differentiated effector memory CD45RA+ cells were left out of the naive CD8 fraction, which was CD45RO-negative and positively selected for CCR7. The CDR3 sequence is 17 residues long. Unmatched junction bases numbered 11, after V lost 3 bases and J lost 0 bases. From germline, CDR1 is MGHRA and CDR2 YSYEKL. Repertoires were generated with immunoSEQ multiplex PCR, while TCRdb's copy carries only in-frame clones and drops some. The sample holds about 2.1 million clones; 90% to 95% are singletons and the top ten take 1.5% to 2%.

V usage is TRBV4-1 and J usage is TRBJ2-7, with 7 bases identical to TRBD1. The source material was naive CD8+ T cells from PBMCs. The TCR sequence derives from a man younger than 35 in good health. Some clones in this sample may be carry-over from other donors' samples. CDR3 bases: TGCGCCAGCAGCCAGGCAAGGACAGGCCCCTTCTCCTACGAGCAGTACTTC. Translation: CASSQARTGPFSYEQYF.